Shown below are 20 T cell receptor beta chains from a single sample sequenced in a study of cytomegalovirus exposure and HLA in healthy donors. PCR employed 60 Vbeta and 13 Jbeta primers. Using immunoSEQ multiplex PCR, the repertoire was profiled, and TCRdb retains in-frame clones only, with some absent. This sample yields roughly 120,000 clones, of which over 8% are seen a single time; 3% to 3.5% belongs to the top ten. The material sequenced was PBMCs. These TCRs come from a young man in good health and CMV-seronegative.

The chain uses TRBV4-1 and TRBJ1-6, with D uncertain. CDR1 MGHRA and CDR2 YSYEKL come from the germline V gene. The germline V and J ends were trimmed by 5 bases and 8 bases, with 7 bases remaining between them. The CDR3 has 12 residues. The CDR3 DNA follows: TGCGCCAGCAGCGAGTTTGATTCACCCCTCCACTTT. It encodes CASSEFDSPLHF.

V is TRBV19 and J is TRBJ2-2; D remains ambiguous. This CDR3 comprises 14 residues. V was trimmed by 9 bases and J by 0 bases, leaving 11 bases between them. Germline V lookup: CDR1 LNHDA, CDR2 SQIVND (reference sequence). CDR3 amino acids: CASRLSPNTGELFF. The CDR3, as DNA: TGTGCCAGCCGCCTGAGTCCGAACACCGGGGAGCTGTTTTTT.

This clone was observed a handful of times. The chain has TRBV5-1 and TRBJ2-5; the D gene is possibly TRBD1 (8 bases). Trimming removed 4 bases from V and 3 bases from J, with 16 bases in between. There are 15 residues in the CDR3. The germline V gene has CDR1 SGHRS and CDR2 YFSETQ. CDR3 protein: CASSLRTGREETQYF. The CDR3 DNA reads TGCGCCAGCAGCCTAAGGACAGGGAGGGAAGAGACCCAGTACTTC.

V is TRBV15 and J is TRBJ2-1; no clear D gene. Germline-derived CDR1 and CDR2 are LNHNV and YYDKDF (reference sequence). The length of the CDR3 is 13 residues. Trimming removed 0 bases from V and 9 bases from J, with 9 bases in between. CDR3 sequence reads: CATSRDPAAEQFF. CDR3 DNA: TGTGCCACCAGCAGAGATCCCGCGGCTGAGCAGTTCTTC. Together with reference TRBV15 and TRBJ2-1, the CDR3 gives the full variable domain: DAMVIQNPRYQVTQFGKPVTLSCSQTLNHNVMYWYQQKSSQAPKLLFHYYDKDFNNEADTPDNFQSRRPNTSFCFLDIRSPGLGDTAMYLCATSRDPAAEQFFGPGTRLTVL.

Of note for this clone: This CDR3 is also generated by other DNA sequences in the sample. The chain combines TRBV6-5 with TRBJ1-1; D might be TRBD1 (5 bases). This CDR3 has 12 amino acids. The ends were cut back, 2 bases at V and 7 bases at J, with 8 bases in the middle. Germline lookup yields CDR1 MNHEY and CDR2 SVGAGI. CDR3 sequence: CASSYRGGEAFF. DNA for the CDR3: TGTGCCAGCAGTTACAGGGGAGGTGAAGCTTTCTTT.

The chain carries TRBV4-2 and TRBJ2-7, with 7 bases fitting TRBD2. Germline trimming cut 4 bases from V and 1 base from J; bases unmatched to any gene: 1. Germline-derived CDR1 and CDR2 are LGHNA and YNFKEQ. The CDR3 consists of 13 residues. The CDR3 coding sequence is TGTGCCAGCAGCCCGGGGGGTTCCTACGAGCAGTACTTC. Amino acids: CASSPGGSYEQYF.

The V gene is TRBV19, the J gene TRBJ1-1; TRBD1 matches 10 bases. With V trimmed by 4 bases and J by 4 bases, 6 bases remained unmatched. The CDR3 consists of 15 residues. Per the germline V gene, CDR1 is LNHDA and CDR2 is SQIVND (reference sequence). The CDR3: CASSTGQGMSTEAFF. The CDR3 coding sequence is TGTGCCAGTAGTACGGGACAGGGGATGAGCACTGAAGCTTTCTTT.

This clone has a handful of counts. The CDR3 protein is CASNPGQGISGTGELFF. In DNA, the CDR3 is TGTGCCAGCAATCCGGGACAGGGTATTTCGGGGACCGGGGAGCTGTTTTTT. The chain employs TRBV7-9 and TRBJ2-2; 9 nucleotides agree with TRBD1. Germline V gene sequence: CDR1 SEHNR, CDR2 FQNEAQ (reference sequence). The CDR3 consists of 17 residues. J gave up 5 bases and V 7 bases, and 14 bases lay outside the gene matches.

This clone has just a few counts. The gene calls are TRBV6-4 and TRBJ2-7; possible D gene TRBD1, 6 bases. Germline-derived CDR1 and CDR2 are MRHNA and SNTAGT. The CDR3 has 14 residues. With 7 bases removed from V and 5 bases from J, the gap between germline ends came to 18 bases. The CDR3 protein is CASNWEQGRDEQYF. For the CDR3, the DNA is TGTGCCAGCAATTGGGAACAGGGCCGGGACGAGCAGTACTTC.

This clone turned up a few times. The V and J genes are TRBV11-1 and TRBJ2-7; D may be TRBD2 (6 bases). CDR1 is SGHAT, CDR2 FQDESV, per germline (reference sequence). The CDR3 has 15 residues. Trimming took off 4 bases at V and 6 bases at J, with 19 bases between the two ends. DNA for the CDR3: TGTGCCAGCAGCTCCTCAGCGGGCGGTCCGGGCGAGCAGTACTTC. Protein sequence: CASSSSAGGPGEQYF.

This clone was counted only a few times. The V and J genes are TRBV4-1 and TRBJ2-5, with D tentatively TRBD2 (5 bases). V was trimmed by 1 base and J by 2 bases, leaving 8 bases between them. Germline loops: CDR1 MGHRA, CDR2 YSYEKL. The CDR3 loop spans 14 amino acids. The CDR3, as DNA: TGCGCCAGCAGCCAAGTTACGGGACAAGAGACCCAGTACTTC. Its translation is CASSQVTGQETQYF.

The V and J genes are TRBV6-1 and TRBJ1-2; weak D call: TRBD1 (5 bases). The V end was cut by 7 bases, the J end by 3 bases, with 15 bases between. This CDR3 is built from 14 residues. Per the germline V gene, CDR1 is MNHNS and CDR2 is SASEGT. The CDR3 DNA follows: TGTGCCAGCAACTCCGGGGGAGGGGACTATGGCTACACCTTC. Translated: CASNSGGGDYGYTF.

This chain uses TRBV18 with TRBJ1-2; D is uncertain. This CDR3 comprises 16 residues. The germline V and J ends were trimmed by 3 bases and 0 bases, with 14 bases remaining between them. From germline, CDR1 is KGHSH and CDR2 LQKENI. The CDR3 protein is CASSPFVGPSNYGYTF. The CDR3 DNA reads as TGTGCCAGCTCACCTTTTGTTGGGCCCTCTAACTATGGCTACACCTTC.

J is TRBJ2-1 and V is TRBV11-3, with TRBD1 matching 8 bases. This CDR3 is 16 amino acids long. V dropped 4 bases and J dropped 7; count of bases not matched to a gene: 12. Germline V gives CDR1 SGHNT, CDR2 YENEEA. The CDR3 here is CASSSTGQGDWNEQFF. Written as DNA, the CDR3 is TGTGCCAGCAGCTCTACCGGACAGGGTGATTGGAATGAGCAGTTCTTC.

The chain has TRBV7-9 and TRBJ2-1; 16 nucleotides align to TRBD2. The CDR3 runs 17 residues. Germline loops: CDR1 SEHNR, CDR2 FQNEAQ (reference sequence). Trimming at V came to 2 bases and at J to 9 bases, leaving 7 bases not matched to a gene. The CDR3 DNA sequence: TGTGCCAGCAGCTTACGGCCGGGACTAGCGGGAGGGGCTGAGCAGTTCTTC. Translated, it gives CASSLRPGLAGGAEQFF.

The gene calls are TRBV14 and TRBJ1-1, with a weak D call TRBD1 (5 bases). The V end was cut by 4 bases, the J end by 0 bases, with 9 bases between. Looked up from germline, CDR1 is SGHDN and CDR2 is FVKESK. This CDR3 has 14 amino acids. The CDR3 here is CASSRTPMNTEAFF. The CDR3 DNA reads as TGTGCCAGCAGCCGGACACCTATGAACACTGAAGCTTTCTTT.

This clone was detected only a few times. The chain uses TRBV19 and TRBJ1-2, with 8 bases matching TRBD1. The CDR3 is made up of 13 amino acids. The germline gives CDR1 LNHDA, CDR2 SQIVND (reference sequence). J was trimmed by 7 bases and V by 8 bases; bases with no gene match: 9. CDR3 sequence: CASVIGQGGGYTF. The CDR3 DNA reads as TGTGCCAGTGTAATTGGACAGGGAGGTGGCTACACCTTC. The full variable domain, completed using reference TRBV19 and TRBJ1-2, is DGGITQSPKYLFRKEGQNVTLSCEQNLNHDAMYWYRQDPGQGLRLIYYSQIVNDFQKGDIAEGYSVSREKKESFPLTVTSAQKNPTAFYLCASVIGQGGGYTFGSGTRLTVV.

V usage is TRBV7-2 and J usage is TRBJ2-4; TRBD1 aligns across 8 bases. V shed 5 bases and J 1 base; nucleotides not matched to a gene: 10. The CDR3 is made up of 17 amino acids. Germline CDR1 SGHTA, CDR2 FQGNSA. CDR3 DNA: TGTGCCAGCAGCCCTCGGACAGGGAACGGGGCCAAAAACATTCAGTACTTC. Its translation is CASSPRTGNGAKNIQYF.

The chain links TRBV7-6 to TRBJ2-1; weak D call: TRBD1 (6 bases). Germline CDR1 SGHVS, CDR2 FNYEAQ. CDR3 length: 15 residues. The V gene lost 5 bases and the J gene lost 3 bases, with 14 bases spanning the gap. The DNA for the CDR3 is TGTGCCAGCAGCCCCCTCGGGACAAACTACAATGAGCAGTTCTTC. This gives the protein CASSPLGTNYNEQFF.

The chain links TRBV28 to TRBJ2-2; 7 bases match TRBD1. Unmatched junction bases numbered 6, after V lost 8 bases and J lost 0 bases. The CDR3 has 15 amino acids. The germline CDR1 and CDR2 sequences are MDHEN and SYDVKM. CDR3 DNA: TGTGCCAGCGTTTCCGGGACAGCGAACACCGGGGAGCTGTTTTTT. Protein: CASVSGTANTGELFF.